This entry features one T cell receptor (beta chain) sequence. Germline CDR1 and CDR2: MNHNY and SVGAGI (reference sequence). CDR3 length equals 13 residues. V lost 4 bases and J lost 1, with 7 bases in between. The data were obtained in a study of blood T cell repertoires in COVID-19. Study-level background: In each case, the material was cDNA or gDNA derived from T cells, B-cell-depleted T cells, or PBMCs.

In the original analysis: Reference gene primer amplification gave nucleated cell count estimates. This table comes from immunoSEQ multiplex PCR, and its TCRdb copy is limited to in-frame clones, with some not included. That table supplies the V and J calls and clone size; D and trimming were determined from the DNA. The sample has around 170,000 clones; 89% are singletons. The rearrangement uses TRBV6-6 and TRBJ1-1; D remains ambiguous. This receptor was taken from a man between 60 and 75 years old with acute or convalescent COVID-19. Sample: peripheral blood. CDR3 residues: CASSSIANTEAFF. The CDR3 region has the DNA TGTGCCAGCAGTTCTATCGCGAACACTGAAGCTTTCTTT.